This T cell receptor (beta chain) is from a study of blood T cell repertoires in COVID-19. Study information: COVID-19 samples, acute and convalescent, were from the United States, Italy and Spain. Sources were T cells, B-cell-depleted T cells, or PBMCs; the material itself was cDNA or gDNA.

Germline-derived CDR1 and CDR2 are PRHDT and FYEKMQ (reference sequence). The CDR3 sequence is 16 residues long. The junction had 9 bases not matched to a gene; V was cut back by 4 bases and J by 3 bases. In the source study's methods: Reference gene primers were amplified, and this amplification served to estimate nucleated cell counts. Clones were sequenced by immunoSEQ multiplex PCR, and TCRdb holds only the in-frame ones, with some missing. V, J and clone size are taken as reported in that table, and D and trimming were inferred from the DNA itself. The table shows nearly 300,000 clones, with approximately 90% occurring only once.

The chain recombines TRBV13 with TRBJ2-7, with TRBD1 identical over 10 bases. The TCR comes from a woman in her twenties or thirties who had recovered from COVID-19. The sequenced material came from peripheral blood. CDR3 region: CASSSPGQGKLYEQYF. CDR3 sequence (DNA): TGTGCCAGCAGCTCCCCGGGACAGGGGAAACTCTACGAGCAGTACTTC.